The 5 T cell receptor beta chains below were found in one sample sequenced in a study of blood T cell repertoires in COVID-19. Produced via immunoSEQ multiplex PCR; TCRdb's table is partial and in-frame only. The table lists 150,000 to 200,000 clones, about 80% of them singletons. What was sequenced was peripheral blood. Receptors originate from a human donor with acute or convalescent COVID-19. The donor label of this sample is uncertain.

The CDR3 spells CASSSAQGYEQYF. In DNA form, the CDR3 reads TGTGCCAGCAGCTCCGCCCAGGGCTACGAGCAGTACTTC. The chain has TRBV5-6 and TRBJ2-7, with D possibly matching TRBD1 (5 bases). Germline V gene sequence: CDR1 SGHDT, CDR2 YYEEEE. V lost 3 bases and J 3 bases, leaving 10 bases between the germline ends. The CDR3 runs to 13 residues.

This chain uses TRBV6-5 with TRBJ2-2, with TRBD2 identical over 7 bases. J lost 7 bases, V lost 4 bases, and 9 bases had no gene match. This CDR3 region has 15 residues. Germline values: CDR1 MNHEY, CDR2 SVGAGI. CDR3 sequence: CASSSISGIGGELFF. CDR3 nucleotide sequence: TGTGCCAGCAGTTCTATAAGCGGGATCGGCGGGGAGCTGTTTTTT.

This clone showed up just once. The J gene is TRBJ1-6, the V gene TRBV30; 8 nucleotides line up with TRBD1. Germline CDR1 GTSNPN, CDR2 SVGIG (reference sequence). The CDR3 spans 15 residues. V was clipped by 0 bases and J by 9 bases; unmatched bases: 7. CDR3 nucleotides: TGTGCCTGGAGTGTACGAGACAGGGGCGGTTCACCCCTCCACTTT. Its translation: CAWSVRDRGGSPLHF. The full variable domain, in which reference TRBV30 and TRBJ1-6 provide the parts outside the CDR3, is SQTIHQWPATLVQPVGSPLSLECTVEGTSNPNLYWYRQAAGRGLQLLFYSVGIGQISSEVPQNLSASRPQDRQFILSSKKLLLSDSGFYLCAWSVRDRGGSPLHFGNGTRLTVT.

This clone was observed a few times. CDR3 DNA sequence: TGTGCCAGTAGTACAAGGGACAGGGCCAATCAGCCCCAGCATTTT. Its protein product is CASSTRDRANQPQHF. The chain is built from TRBV19 and TRBJ1-5; 9 bases are shared with TRBD1. CDR1 is LNHDA, CDR2 SQIVND, per germline (reference sequence). The V gene end was trimmed by 4 bases and the J gene end by 3 bases; junction bases not matched to a gene: 4. CDR3 length: 15 residues. Full variable domain (rest looked up from reference TRBV19 and TRBJ1-5): DGGITQSPKYLFRKEGQNVTLSCEQNLNHDAMYWYRQDPGQGLRLIYYSQIVNDFQKGDIAEGYSVSREKKESFPLTVTSAQKNPTAFYLCASSTRDRANQPQHFGDGTRLSIL.

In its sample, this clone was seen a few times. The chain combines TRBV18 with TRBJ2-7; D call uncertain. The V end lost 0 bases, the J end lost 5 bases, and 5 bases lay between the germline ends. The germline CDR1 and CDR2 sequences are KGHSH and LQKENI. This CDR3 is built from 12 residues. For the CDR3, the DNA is TGTGCCAGCTCACCACCGTCCGACGAGCAGTACTTC. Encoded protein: CASSPPSDEQYF.